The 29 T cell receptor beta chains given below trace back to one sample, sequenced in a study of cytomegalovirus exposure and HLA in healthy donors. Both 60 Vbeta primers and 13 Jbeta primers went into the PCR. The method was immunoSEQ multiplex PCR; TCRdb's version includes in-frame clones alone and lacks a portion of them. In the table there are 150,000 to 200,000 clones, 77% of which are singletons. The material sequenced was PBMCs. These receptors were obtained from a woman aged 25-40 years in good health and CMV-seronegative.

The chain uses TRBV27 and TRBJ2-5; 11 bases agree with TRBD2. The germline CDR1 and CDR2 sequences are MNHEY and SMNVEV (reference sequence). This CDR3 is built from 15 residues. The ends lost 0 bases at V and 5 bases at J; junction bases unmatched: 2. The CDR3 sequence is CASSLSLAGVETQYF. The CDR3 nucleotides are TGTGCCAGCAGTTTATCACTAGCGGGAGTGGAGACCCAGTACTTC.

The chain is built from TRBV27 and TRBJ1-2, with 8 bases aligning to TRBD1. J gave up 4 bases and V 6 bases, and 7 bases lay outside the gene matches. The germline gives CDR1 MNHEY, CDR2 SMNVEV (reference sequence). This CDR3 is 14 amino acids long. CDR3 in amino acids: CASSGRGQGYGYTF. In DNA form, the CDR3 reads TGTGCCAGCAGCGGCAGGGGGCAGGGCTATGGCTACACCTTC.

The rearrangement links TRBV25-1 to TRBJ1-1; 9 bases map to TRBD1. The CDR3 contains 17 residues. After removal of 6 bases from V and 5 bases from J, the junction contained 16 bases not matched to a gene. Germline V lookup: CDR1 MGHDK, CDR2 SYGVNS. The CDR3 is CASRTPTGGGSRTEAFF. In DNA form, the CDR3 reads TGTGCCAGCAGAACACCGACAGGGGGTGGCAGCCGGACTGAAGCTTTCTTT.

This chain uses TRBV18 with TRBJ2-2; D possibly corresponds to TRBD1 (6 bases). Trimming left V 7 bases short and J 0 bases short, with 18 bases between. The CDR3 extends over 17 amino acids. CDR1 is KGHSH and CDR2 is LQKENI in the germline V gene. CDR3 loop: CASLLQGSGTNTGELFF. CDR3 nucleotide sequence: TGTGCCAGCTTGCTCCAGGGGTCAGGAACGAACACCGGGGAGCTGTTTTTT.

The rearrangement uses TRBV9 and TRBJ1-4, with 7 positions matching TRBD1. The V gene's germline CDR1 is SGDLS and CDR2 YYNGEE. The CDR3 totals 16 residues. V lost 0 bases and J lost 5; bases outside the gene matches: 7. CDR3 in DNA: TGTGCCAGCAGCGTAGTCGACAGGGCCCCCAATGAAAAACTGTTTTTT. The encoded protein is CASSVVDRAPNEKLFF.

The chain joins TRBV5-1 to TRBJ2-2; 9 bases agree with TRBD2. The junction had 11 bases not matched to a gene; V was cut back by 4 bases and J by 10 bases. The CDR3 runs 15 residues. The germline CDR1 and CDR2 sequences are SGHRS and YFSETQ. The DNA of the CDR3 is TGCGCCAGCAGCCCTCCCGCGGGAGGGAGTTCGGAGCTGTTTTTT. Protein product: CASSPPAGGSSELFF. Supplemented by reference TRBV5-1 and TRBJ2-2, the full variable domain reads KAGVTQTPRYLIKTRGQQVTLSCSPISGHRSVSWYQQTPGQGLQFLFEYFSETQRNKGNFPGRFSGRQFSNSRSEMNVSTLELGDSALYLCASSPPAGGSSELFFGEGSRLTVL.

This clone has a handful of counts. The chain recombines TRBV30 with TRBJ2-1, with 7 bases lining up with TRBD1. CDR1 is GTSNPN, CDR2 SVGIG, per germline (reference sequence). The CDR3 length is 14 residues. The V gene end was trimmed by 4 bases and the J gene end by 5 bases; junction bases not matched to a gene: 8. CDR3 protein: CAWMGRGKDNEQFF. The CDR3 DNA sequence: TGTGCCTGGATGGGCAGGGGGAAAGACAATGAGCAGTTCTTC.

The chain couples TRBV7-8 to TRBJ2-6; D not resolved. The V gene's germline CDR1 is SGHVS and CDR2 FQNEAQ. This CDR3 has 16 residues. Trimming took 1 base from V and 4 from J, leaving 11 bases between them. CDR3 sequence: CASSLVLGLGANVLTF. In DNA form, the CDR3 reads TGTGCCAGCAGCTTAGTTTTGGGCTTGGGGGCCAACGTCCTGACTTTC.

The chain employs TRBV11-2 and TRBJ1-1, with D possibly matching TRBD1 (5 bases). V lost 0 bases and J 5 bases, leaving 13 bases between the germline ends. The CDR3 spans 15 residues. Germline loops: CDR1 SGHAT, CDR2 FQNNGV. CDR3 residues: CASSLDRRGSTEAFF. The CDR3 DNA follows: TGTGCCAGCAGCTTAGATCGGCGGGGGAGTACTGAAGCTTTCTTT.

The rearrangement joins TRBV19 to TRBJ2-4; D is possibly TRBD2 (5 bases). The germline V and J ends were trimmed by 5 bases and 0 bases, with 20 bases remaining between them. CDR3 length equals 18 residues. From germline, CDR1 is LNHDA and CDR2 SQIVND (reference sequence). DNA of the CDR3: TGTGCCAGTAGTTCGGCGGGTTTTTCACCGACAGCCAAAAACATTCAGTACTTC. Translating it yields CASSSAGFSPTAKNIQYF.

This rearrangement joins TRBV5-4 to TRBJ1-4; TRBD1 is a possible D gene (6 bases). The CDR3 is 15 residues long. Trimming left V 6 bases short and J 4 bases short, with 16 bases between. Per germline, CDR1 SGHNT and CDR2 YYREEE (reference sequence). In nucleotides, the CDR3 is TGTGCCAGCATGATGGGGGCCGGAAGTAATGAAAAACTGTTTTTT. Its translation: CASMMGAGSNEKLFF.

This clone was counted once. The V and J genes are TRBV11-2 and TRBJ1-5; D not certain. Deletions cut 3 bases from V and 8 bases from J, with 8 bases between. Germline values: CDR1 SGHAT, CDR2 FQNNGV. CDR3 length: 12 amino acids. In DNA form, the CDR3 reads TGTGCCAGCAGCTTTCCCGGGGAGCCCCAGCATTTT. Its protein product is CASSFPGEPQHF.

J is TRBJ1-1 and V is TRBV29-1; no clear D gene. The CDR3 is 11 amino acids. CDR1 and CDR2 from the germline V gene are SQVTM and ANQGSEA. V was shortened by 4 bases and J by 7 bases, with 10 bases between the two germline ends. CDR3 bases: TGCAGCGTTGGAGGTAATTGTGAAGCTTTCTTT. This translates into CSVGGNCEAFF.

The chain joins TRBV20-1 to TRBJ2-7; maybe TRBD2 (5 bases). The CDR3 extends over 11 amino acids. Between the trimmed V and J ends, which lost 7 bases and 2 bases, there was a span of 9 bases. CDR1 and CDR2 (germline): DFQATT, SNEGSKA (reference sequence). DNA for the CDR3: TGCAGTGTACGGGGAGCCTACGAGCAGTACTTC. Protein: CSVRGAYEQYF.

CDR3 sequence (DNA): TGCGCCAGCAGCGTGGTAGGGACAGCAAACAATGAGCAGTTCTTC. It encodes CASSVVGTANNEQFF. The chain combines TRBV5-1 with TRBJ2-1; 7 positions match TRBD1. The trim removed 4 bases at V and 5 bases at J, leaving 9 bases unmatched. There are 15 residues in the CDR3. Germline CDR1 is SGHRS and CDR2 is YFSETQ. The full variable domain, its missing parts supplied by reference TRBV5-1 and TRBJ2-1, is KAGVTQTPRYLIKTRGQQVTLSCSPISGHRSVSWYQQTPGQGLQFLFEYFSETQRNKGNFPGRFSGRQFSNSRSEMNVSTLELGDSALYLCASSVVGTANNEQFFGPGTRLTVL.

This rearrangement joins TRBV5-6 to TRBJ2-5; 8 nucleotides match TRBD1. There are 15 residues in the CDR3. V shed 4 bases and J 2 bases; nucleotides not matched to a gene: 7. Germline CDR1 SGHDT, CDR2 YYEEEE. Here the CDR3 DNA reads TGTGCCAGCAGCAATATCCGGGACAGGCAAGAGACCCAGTACTTC. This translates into CASSNIRDRQETQYF.

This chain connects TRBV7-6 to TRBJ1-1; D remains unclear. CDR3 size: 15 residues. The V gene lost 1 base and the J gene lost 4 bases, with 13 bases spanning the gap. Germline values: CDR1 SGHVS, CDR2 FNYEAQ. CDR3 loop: CASSLGREVGTEAFF. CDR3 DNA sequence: TGTGCCAGCAGCTTAGGACGGGAAGTAGGCACTGAAGCTTTCTTT.

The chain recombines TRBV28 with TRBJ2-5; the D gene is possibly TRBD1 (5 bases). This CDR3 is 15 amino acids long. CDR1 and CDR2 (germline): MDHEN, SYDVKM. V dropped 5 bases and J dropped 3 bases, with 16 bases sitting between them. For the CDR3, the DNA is TGTGCCAGCAGTGTGCCGAGACAGATTAAAGAGACCCAGTACTTC. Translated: CASSVPRQIKETQYF.

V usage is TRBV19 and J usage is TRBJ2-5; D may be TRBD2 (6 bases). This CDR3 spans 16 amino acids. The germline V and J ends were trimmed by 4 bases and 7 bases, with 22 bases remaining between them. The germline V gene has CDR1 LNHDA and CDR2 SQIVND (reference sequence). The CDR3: CASSTQSRDSRRTQYF. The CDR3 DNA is TGTGCCAGTAGTACCCAATCCCGGGACTCCCGAAGGACCCAGTACTTC.

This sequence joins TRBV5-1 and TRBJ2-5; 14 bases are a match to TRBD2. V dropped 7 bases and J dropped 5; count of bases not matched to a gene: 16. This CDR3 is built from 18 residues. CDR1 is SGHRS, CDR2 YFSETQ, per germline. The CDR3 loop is CASQPGTSGRLGAETQYF. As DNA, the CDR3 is TGCGCCAGCCAGCCCGGGACTAGCGGGAGATTGGGGGCGGAGACCCAGTACTTC.

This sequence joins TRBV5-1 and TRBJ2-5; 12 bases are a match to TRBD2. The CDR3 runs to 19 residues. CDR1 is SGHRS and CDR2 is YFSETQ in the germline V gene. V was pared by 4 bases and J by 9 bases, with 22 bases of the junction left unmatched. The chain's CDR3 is CASSPTLAGGPAGYEAQYF. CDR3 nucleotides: TGCGCCAGCAGCCCCACTCTAGCGGGAGGGCCAGCGGGCTATGAGGCCCAGTACTTC.

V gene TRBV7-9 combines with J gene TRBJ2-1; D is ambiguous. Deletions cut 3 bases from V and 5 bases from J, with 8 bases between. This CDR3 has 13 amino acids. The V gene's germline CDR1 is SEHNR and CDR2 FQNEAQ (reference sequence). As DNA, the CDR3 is TGTGCCAGCAGCTTTAGCAGAAACAATGAGCAGTTCTTC. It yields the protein CASSFSRNNEQFF.

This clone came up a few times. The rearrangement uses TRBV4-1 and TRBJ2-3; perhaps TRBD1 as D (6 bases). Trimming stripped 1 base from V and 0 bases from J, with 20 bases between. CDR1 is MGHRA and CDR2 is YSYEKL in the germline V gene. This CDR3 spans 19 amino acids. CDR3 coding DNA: TGCGCCAGCAGCCAAGTAAAGACAGGACAACCAGCTAGCACAGATACGCAGTATTTT. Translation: CASSQVKTGQPASTDTQYF.

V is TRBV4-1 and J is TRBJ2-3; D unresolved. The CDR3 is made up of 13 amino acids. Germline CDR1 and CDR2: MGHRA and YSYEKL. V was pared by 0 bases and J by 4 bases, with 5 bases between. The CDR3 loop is CASSQDSADTQYF. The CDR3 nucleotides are TGCGCCAGCAGCCAAGATTCCGCAGATACGCAGTATTTT.

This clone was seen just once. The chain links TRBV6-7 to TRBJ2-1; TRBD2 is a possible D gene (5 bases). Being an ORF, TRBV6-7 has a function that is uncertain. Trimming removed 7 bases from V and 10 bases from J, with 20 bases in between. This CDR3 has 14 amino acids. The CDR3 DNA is TGTGCCAGCAACGCCAGAGGACCGCGGGTGGAGCAGTTCTTC. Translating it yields CASNARGPRVEQFF.

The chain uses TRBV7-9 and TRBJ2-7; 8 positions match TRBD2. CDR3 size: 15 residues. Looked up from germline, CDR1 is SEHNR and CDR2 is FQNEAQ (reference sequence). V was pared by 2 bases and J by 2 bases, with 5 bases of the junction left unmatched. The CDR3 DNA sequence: TGTGCCAGCAGCTTAACTAGCGGCGGTACCTACGAGCAGTACTTC. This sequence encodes CASSLTSGGTYEQYF. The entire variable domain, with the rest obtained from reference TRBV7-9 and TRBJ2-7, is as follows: DTGVSQNPRHKITKRGQNVTFRCDPISEHNRLYWYRQTLGQGPEFLTYFQNEAQLEKSRLLSDRFSAERPKGSFSTLEIQRTEQGDSAMYLCASSLTSGGTYEQYFGPGTRLTVT.

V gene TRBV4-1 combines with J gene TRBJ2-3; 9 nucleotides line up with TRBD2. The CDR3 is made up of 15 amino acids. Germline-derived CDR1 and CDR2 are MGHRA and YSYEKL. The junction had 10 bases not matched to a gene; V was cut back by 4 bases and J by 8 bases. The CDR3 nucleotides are TGCGCCAGCAGCCTCGAGGCTAGCGGGGCGGGTACGCAGTATTTT. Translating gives CASSLEASGAGTQYF.

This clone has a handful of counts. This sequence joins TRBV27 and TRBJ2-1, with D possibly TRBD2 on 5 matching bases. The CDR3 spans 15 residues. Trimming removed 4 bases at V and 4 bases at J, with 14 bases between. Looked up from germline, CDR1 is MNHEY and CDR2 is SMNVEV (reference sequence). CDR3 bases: TGTGCCAGCAGTTCGTCCGGGGTGACATACAATGAGCAGTTCTTC. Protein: CASSSSGVTYNEQFF.

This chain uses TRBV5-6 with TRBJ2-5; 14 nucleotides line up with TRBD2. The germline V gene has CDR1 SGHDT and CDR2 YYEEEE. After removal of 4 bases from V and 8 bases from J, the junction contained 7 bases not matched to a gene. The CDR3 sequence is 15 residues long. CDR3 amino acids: CASSTTGLAGETQYF. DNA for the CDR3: TGTGCCAGCAGCACTACGGGACTAGCGGGGGAAACCCAGTACTTC.